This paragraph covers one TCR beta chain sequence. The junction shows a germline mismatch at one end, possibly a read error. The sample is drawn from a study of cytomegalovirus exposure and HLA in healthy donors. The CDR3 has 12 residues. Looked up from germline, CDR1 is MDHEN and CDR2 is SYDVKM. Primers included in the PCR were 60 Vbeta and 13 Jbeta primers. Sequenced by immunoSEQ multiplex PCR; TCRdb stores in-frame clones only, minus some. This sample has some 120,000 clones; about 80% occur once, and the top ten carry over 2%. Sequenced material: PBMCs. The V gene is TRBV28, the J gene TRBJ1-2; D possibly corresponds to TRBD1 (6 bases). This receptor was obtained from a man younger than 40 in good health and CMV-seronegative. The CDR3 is CASRTGLRGYPF. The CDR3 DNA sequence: TGTGCCAGCAGGACAGGATTGCGTGGCTACCCCTTC.